The 11 T cell receptor beta chains below all came from one sample that was sequenced in a study of blood T cell repertoires in COVID-19. Only in-frame clones appear in the TCRdb table, and some are missing; sequencing was by immunoSEQ multiplex PCR. The sample contains 120,000 or so clones, more than 70% of which appear only once. Sequenced: peripheral blood. These receptor sequences come from a human donor in a cohort sampled during active COVID-19.

The CDR3 sequence: CASSLGRDFFNQPQHF. CDR3 coding DNA: TGTGCCAGCAGCTTAGGTCGGGATTTTTTCAATCAGCCCCAGCATTTT. The chain links TRBV7-8 to TRBJ1-5; D not certain. Looked up from germline, CDR1 is SGHVS and CDR2 is FQNEAQ. The CDR3 spans 16 residues. Deletions cut 1 base from V and 3 bases from J, with 13 bases between. The full variable domain, completed using reference TRBV7-8 and TRBJ1-5, is GAGVSQSPRYKVAKRGQDVALRCDPISGHVSLFWYQQALGQGPEFLTYFQNEAQLDKSGLPSDRFFAERPEGSVSTLKIQRTQQEDSAVYLCASSLGRDFFNQPQHFGDGTRLSIL.

The chain employs TRBV7-8 and TRBJ2-3; D is possibly TRBD2 (5 bases). Germline CDR1 SGHVS, CDR2 FQNEAQ. With 3 bases removed from V and 5 bases from J, the gap between germline ends came to 12 bases. The CDR3 runs 14 residues. The CDR3 nucleotides read TGTGCCAGCAGCTTCAATCGGGGTGTAGATACGCAGTATTTT. It encodes CASSFNRGVDTQYF.

CDR3 nucleotide sequence: TGTGCCAGCATCCCCTGGGGGGAAGAGCAGTTCTTC. Residues: CASIPWGEEQFF. This chain links TRBV21-1 with TRBJ2-1; the table calls TRBD2, which could not be checked here. TRBV21-1 is a known pseudogene. The CDR3 is 12 amino acids.

The chain combines TRBV30 with TRBJ2-4; D is ambiguous. V was cut by 5 bases and J by 1 base, with 12 bases left in between. The germline CDR1 and CDR2 sequences are GTSNPN and SVGIG (reference sequence). This CDR3 contains 14 residues. The CDR3 DNA reads TGTGCCTGGTTACCATTACGGGCCAAAAACATTCAGTACTTC. As protein: CAWLPLRAKNIQYF.

The V and J genes are TRBV9 and TRBJ2-7, with 9 bases identical to TRBD2. The length of the CDR3 is 15 residues. CDR1 and CDR2 from the germline V gene are SGDLS and YYNGEE. J lost 2 bases, V lost 4 bases, and 7 bases had no gene match. The CDR3 DNA is TGTGCCAGCAGCCCCGATAGCGGGGGCCCCTACGAGCAGTACTTC. Translating gives CASSPDSGGPYEQYF.

The chain links TRBV6-1 to TRBJ1-4; maybe TRBD1 (5 bases). This CDR3 contains 15 residues. V gave up 0 bases and J gave up 8 bases, with 13 bases separating them. The V gene's germline CDR1 is MNHNS and CDR2 SASEGT. For the CDR3, the DNA is TGTGCCAGCAGTGAAGCGACGGGACTTGGGGAAAAACTGTTTTTT. This codes for CASSEATGLGEKLFF.

The chain uses TRBV14 and TRBJ2-1, with 9 nucleotides matching TRBD2. Looked up from germline, CDR1 is SGHDN and CDR2 is FVKESK. The CDR3 runs to 15 residues. Trimming removed 4 bases from V and 8 bases from J; junction bases left unmatched: 9. CDR3 residues: CASSPVAGVVYEQFF. CDR3 nucleotides: TGTGCCAGCAGCCCGGTAGCGGGAGTAGTTTATGAGCAGTTCTTC.

V gene TRBV2 combines with J gene TRBJ1-3; D not certain. This CDR3 has 16 amino acids. V was trimmed by 4 bases and J by 4 bases, leaving 17 bases between them. In germline, CDR1 is SNHLY, CDR2 FYNNEI. CDR3 in DNA: TGTGCCAGCAGTGTCGGTCAGCGTGGCTCCGGAAACACCATATATTTT. Its protein is CASSVGQRGSGNTIYF.

The chain employs TRBV11-2 and TRBJ2-1; D gene unclear. This CDR3 is 12 amino acids long. Trimming stripped 2 bases from V and 12 bases from J, with 11 bases between. The germline V gene encodes CDR1 SGHAT and CDR2 FQNNGV. The CDR3: CASSLSGRVQFF. The CDR3 DNA reads as TGTGCCAGCAGCTTAAGTGGGCGAGTGCAGTTCTTC.

The chain has TRBV5-1 and TRBJ1-1; 8 nucleotides line up with TRBD1. The CDR3 contains 17 residues. V was clipped by 2 bases and J by 1 base; unmatched bases: 10. The germline gives CDR1 SGHRS, CDR2 YFSETQ. The CDR3 loop reads CASSFLTLGQGNTEAFF. CDR3 bases: TGCGCCAGCAGCTTCCTAACATTAGGACAGGGGAACACTGAAGCTTTCTTT.

A few counts support this clone. The chain joins TRBV28 to TRBJ1-1, with TRBD1 as a possible D gene (5 bases). This CDR3 comprises 15 residues. Germline V CDR1 and CDR2: MDHEN, SYDVKM. The ends were cut back, 5 bases at V and 2 bases at J, with 15 bases in the middle. The CDR3 here is CASSPGGRTNTEAFF. The DNA for the CDR3 is TGTGCCAGCAGTCCCGGGGGTCGTACTAACACTGAAGCTTTCTTT. Using reference TRBV28 and TRBJ1-1 for the parts outside the CDR3, the full variable domain is DVKVTQSSRYLVKRTGEKVFLECVQDMDHENMFWYRQDPGLGLRLIYFSYDVKMKEKGDIPEGYSVSREKKERFSLILESASTNQTSMYLCASSPGGRTNTEAFFGQGTRLTVV.